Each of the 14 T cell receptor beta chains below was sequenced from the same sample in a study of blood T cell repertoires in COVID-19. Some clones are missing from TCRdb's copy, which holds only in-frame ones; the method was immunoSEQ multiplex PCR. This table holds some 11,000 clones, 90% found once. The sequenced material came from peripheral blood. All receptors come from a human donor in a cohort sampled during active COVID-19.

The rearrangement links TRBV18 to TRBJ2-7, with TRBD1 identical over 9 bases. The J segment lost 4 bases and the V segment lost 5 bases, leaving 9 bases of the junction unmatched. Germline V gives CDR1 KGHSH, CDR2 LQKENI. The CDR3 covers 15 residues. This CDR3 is CASSSTGGGGYEQYF. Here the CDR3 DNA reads TGTGCCAGCTCATCCACAGGGGGCGGAGGTTACGAGCAGTACTTC.

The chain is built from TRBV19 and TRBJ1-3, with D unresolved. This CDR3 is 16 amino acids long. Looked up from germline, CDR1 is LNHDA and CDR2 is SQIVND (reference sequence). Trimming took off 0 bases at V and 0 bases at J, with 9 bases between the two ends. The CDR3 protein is CASSIEFGDSGNTIYF. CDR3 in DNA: TGTGCCAGTAGTATAGAATTCGGAGACTCTGGAAACACCATATATTTT.

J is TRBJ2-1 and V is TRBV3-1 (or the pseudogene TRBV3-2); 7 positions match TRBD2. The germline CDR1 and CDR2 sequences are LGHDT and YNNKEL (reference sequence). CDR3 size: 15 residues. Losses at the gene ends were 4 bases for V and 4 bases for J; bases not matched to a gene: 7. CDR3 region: CASSRGGIYYNEQFF. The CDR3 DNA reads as TGTGCCAGCAGCCGGGGGGGGATTTATTACAATGAGCAGTTCTTC.

This CDR3 is CASSLKSGYNQPQHF. The DNA for the CDR3 is TGTGCCAGCAGTTTGAAGTCAGGGTACAATCAGCCCCAGCATTTT. V and J are TRBV28 and TRBJ1-5, with a weak D call TRBD1 (5 bases). Germline V lookup: CDR1 MDHEN, CDR2 SYDVKM. CDR3 length: 15 amino acids. V was trimmed by 3 bases and J by 3 bases, leaving 12 bases between them.

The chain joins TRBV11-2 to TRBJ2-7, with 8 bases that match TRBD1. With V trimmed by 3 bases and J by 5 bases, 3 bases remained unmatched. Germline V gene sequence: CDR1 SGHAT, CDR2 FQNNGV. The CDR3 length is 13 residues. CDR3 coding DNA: TGTGCCAGCAGCTTCAGGGGGCGCCACGAGCAGTACTTC. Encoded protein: CASSFRGRHEQYF.

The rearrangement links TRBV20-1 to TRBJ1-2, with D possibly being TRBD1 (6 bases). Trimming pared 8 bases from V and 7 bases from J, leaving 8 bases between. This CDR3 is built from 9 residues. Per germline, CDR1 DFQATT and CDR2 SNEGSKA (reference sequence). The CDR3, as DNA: TGCAGTACAGGGTTTGGCTACACCTTC. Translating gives CSTGFGYTF.

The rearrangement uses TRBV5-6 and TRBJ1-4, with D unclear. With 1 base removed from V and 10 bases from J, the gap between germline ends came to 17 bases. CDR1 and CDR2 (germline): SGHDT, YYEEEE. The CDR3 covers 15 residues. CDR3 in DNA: TGTGCCAGCAGCTTGCGGCAGGCTTCATTAGGAAAACTGTTTTTT. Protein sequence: CASSLRQASLGKLFF.

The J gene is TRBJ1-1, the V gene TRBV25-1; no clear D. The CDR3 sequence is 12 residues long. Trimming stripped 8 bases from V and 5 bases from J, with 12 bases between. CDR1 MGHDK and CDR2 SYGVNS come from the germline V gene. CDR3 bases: TGTGCCAGCGGAGGAGGGAGGACTGAAGCTTTCTTT. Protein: CASGGGRTEAFF.

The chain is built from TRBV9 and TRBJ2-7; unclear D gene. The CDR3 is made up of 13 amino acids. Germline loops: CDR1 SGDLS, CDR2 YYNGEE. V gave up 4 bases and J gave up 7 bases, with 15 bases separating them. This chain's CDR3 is CASSPRALGEQYF. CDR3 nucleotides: TGTGCCAGCAGCCCCCGAGCCCTCGGTGAGCAGTACTTC.

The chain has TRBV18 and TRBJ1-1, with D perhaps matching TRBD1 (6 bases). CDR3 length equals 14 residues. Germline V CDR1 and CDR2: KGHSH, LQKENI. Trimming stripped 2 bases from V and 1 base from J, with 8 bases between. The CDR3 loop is CASSPETGNTEAFF. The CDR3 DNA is TGTGCCAGCTCACCAGAGACAGGGAACACTGAAGCTTTCTTT.

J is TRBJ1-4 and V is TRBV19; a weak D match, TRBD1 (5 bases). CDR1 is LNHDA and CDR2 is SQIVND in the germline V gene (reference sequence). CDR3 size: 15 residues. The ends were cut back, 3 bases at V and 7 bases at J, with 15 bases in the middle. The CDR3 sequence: CASSMTLAGREKLFF. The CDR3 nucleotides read TGTGCCAGTAGTATGACGTTGGCGGGACGTGAAAAACTGTTTTTT.

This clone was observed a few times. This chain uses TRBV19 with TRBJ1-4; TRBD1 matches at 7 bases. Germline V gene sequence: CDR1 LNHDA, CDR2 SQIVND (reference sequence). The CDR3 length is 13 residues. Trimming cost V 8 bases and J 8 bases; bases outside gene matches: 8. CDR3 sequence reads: CASSRQGSEKLFF. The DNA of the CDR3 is TGTGCCAGTTCAAGACAGGGCAGCGAAAAACTGTTTTTT.

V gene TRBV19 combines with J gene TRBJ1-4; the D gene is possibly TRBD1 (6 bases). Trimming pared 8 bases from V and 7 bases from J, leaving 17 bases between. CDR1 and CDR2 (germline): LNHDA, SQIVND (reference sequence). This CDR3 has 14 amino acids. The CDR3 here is CASAPDRRIEKLFF. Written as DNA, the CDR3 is TGTGCCAGTGCCCCCGACAGGCGAATTGAAAAACTGTTTTTT.

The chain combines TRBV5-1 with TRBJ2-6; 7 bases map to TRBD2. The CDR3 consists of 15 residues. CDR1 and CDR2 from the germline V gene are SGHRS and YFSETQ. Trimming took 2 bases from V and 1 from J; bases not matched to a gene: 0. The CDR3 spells CASSLAGSGANVLTF. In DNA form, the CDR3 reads TGCGCCAGCAGCTTAGCGGGGTCTGGGGCCAACGTCCTGACTTTC.